Here is one T cell receptor beta chain with its context. This sample is part of a study of blood T cell repertoires in COVID-19. Germline V gene lookup returns CDR1 SGHTA and CDR2 FQGNSA. There are 12 residues in the CDR3. V dropped 4 bases and J dropped 6 bases, with 8 bases sitting between them. Libraries were prepared by immunoSEQ multiplex PCR; TCRdb keeps only in-frame clonotypes and omits some of them. The sample shows 150,000 to 200,000 clones, roughly four fifths of them seen only once. The source of this sequence is a woman in her 70s with COVID-19, enrolled during active disease. Sequencing was performed on peripheral blood. V gene TRBV7-2 combines with J gene TRBJ2-3; D is unresolved. CDR3: CASSSLRDTQYF. In DNA form, the CDR3 reads TGTGCCAGCAGCTCACTCCGGGATACGCAGTATTTT.